This TCR beta chain was found in a study of T cells in Graves' hyperthyroidism and ophthalmopathy. Whole-study results and caveats: Most thyroid clonotypes that were expanded above 0.001 also turned up in blood.

Used for diagnoses were clinical symptoms, serum thyroxine and TRAb, thyroid ultrasound and orbital computed tomography. Predating any ophthalmopathy symptoms, the blood sample was taken at first hyperthyroidism diagnosis. Using RNA transcripts as the source, TCR beta CDR3 regions were amplified. First-round RT-PCR with HTBI primers amplified the TCR CDR3 region. MiXCR, run by TCRdb on the multiplex PCR reads, gives a single entry per CDR3 protein. Of tens of thousands of distinct CDR3 sequences detected, just under 50% appear once; the ten largest clones hold approximately 6%. The ends were cut back, 7 bases at V and 0 bases at J, with 7 bases in the middle. CDR3 length: 13 residues. The germline CDR1 and CDR2 sequences are SNHLY and FYNNEI. By proportion, this clonotype is medium-sized. Its target is unknown.

The chain combines TRBV2 with TRBJ1-5; no clear D. The sequenced sample was blood. The clonotype originates from a woman in her forties or fifties with Graves' hyperthyroidism that later progressed to Graves' ophthalmopathy. The CDR3 spells CASNTFSNQPQHF. Written as DNA, the CDR3 is TGTGCCAGCAATACCTTTAGCAATCAGCCCCAGCATTTT.